Following are 20 T cell receptor beta chains from one sample sequenced in a study of blood T cell repertoires in COVID-19. Using immunoSEQ multiplex PCR, the repertoire was profiled, and TCRdb retains in-frame clones only, with some absent. This sample has approximately 250,000 clones; roughly 91% occur once, and the top ten carry more than 0.8%. Sequenced material: peripheral blood. Every receptor here comes from a man aged 25-40 years with COVID-19, enrolled during active disease.

This chain uses TRBV5-4 with TRBJ1-3; D is unresolved. Per germline, CDR1 SGHNT and CDR2 YYREEE (reference sequence). This CDR3 is built from 14 residues. Trimming shortened V by 0 bases and J by 1 base, and 5 bases separated the two germline ends. This chain's CDR3 is CASSLASSGNTIYF. For the CDR3, the DNA is TGTGCCAGCAGCTTGGCGAGTTCTGGAAACACCATATATTTT.

V gene TRBV29-1 combines with J gene TRBJ1-1; D is possibly TRBD1 (5 bases). V dropped 3 bases and J dropped 5 bases, with 13 bases sitting between them. In germline, CDR1 is SQVTM, CDR2 ANQGSEA. The CDR3 contains 13 residues. CDR3 region: CSVDWQGGTEAFF. The DNA for the CDR3 is TGCAGCGTTGATTGGCAGGGCGGTACTGAAGCTTTCTTT.

The rearrangement joins TRBV7-9 to TRBJ1-3, with 7 bases matching TRBD1. V trimming: 5 bases; J trimming: 4 bases; junction bases outside the gene matches: 11. The CDR3 spans 16 residues. Germline V CDR1 and CDR2: SEHNR, FQNEAQ (reference sequence). For the CDR3, the DNA is TGTGCCAGCAGCCATCAGCTGACAGGGAAAGGAAACACCATATATTTT. This codes for CASSHQLTGKGNTIYF.

The V and J genes are TRBV7-2 and TRBJ2-7; 13 bases fit TRBD2. Losses at the gene ends were 5 bases for V and 0 bases for J; bases not matched to a gene: 4. Germline values: CDR1 SGHTA, CDR2 FQGNSA. CDR3 length equals 16 residues. The chain's CDR3 is CASSPGTSGVSYEQYF. The CDR3 nucleotides read TGTGCCAGCAGCCCAGGGACTAGCGGGGTCTCCTACGAGCAGTACTTC.

The rearrangement joins TRBV27 to TRBJ1-2; D unclear. This CDR3 has 15 residues. V was pared by 2 bases and J by 1 base, with 11 bases between. Per the germline V gene, CDR1 is MNHEY and CDR2 is SMNVEV (reference sequence). The CDR3 is CASSLNGGLNYGYTF. The CDR3, as DNA: TGTGCCAGCAGTTTAAACGGTGGACTTAACTATGGCTACACCTTC.

The rearrangement uses TRBV6-1 and TRBJ2-2; tentative D call: TRBD1 (6 bases). The CDR3 runs 17 residues. Between the trimmed V and J ends, which lost 2 bases and 5 bases, there was a span of 18 bases. The germline CDR1 and CDR2 sequences are MNHNS and SASEGT. CDR3 DNA sequence: TGTGCCAGCAGTGAATTGAGCCGGGACATTGGGACCGGGGAGCTGTTTTTT. It codes for CASSELSRDIGTGELFF.

This chain joins TRBV9 and TRBJ2-1; TRBD1 matches 10 bases. The CDR3 sequence is 14 residues long. Germline CDR1 SGDLS, CDR2 YYNGEE. J gave up 8 bases and V 3 bases, and 5 bases lay outside the gene matches. CDR3 sequence reads: CASSARDRGDEQFF. The CDR3 DNA reads TGTGCCAGCAGCGCCCGGGACAGGGGTGATGAGCAGTTCTTC.

This chain uses TRBV9 with TRBJ1-6; TRBD1 might be the D (6 bases). The V end was cut by 4 bases, the J end by 3 bases, with 20 bases between. The CDR3 runs to 18 residues. Germline V gene data show CDR1 as SGDLS and CDR2 as YYNGEE. CDR3 coding DNA: TGTGCCAGCAGCCCCCGTTCGGTAGGACAGCTCTATAATTCACCCCTCCACTTT. It is translated as CASSPRSVGQLYNSPLHF.

The chain is built from TRBV27 and TRBJ1-6; TRBD1 is a possible D gene (6 bases). CDR3 length: 15 residues. Germline CDR1 and CDR2: MNHEY and SMNVEV (reference sequence). V gave up 4 bases and J gave up 6 bases, with 13 bases separating them. In nucleotides, the CDR3 is TGTGCCAGCAGTTACTCCAGGACAGTTAATTCACCCCTCCACTTT. As protein: CASSYSRTVNSPLHF.

The chain recombines TRBV10-1 with TRBJ2-5, with D maybe TRBD1 (7 bases). The V end was cut by 5 bases, the J end by 2 bases, with 15 bases between. This CDR3 comprises 15 residues. CDR1 and CDR2 (germline): WNHNN, SYGVQD (reference sequence). The CDR3 region is CASSKGGQTQETQYF. The CDR3 coding sequence is TGCGCCAGCAGTAAGGGGGGACAGACACAAGAGACCCAGTACTTC.

J is TRBJ1-2 and V is TRBV6-2 or TRBV6-3; D perhaps matches TRBD1 (5 bases). The CDR3 loop spans 14 amino acids. V was clipped by 5 bases and J by 8 bases, with 18 bases between them. Germline V gene data show CDR1 as MNHEY and CDR2 as SVGEGT. The CDR3 bases are TGTGCCAGCAGTCTTCACCGGGACTCATGGGGCTACACCTTC. Protein: CASSLHRDSWGYTF.

This CDR3 reads CASSSFTGSGNTIYF. CDR3 bases: TGTGCCAGCAGTTCCTTCACAGGGTCGGGAAACACCATATATTTT. V and J are TRBV28 and TRBJ1-3; a weak D match, TRBD1 (6 bases). V dropped 4 bases and J dropped 4 bases, with 14 bases sitting between them. The CDR3 totals 15 residues. Per germline, CDR1 MDHEN and CDR2 SYDVKM.

The genes are TRBV2 and TRBJ1-2; tentative D call: TRBD1 (6 bases). The V gene lost 1 base and the J gene lost 4 bases, with 10 bases spanning the gap. Germline V gene lookup returns CDR1 SNHLY and CDR2 FYNNEI. The CDR3 loop spans 14 amino acids. The CDR3 here is CASSEGQEAYGYTF. CDR3 in DNA: TGTGCCAGCAGTGAAGGACAGGAAGCCTATGGCTACACCTTC.

The chain couples TRBV18 to TRBJ2-5; TRBD1 agrees at 8 bases. CDR1 and CDR2 from the germline V gene are KGHSH and LQKENI. The CDR3 has 13 amino acids. Germline trimming cut 3 bases from V and 3 bases from J; bases unmatched to any gene: 0. CDR3 in amino acids: CASSPGQEETQYF. The CDR3 DNA reads as TGTGCCAGCTCACCGGGACAGGAAGAGACCCAGTACTTC.

The chain is built from TRBV2 and TRBJ2-2, with 11 bases fitting TRBD2. Germline lookup yields CDR1 SNHLY and CDR2 FYNNEI. Unmatched junction bases numbered 3, after V lost 5 bases and J lost 7 bases. This CDR3 region has 14 residues. In DNA form, the CDR3 reads TGTGCCAGCAGTATAGCGGGGGGGATCGGGGAGCTGTTTTTT. This codes for CASSIAGGIGELFF.

This clone appeared a single time. The rearrangement uses TRBV19 and TRBJ2-7; 13 nucleotides align to TRBD2. The V and J ends lost 3 bases and 5 bases, in that order; junction bases with no gene match: 10. CDR3 length: 17 residues. CDR1 and CDR2 from the germline V gene are LNHDA and SQIVND (reference sequence). For the CDR3, the DNA is TGTGCCAGTAGTATGGGACTAGCGGGGAACGGCTACCACGAGCAGTACTTC. Encoded protein: CASSMGLAGNGYHEQYF.

V usage is TRBV6-4 and J usage is TRBJ1-6; D possibly corresponds to TRBD1 (6 bases). The length of the CDR3 is 14 residues. The germline CDR1 and CDR2 sequences are MRHNA and SNTAGT. V was clipped by 6 bases and J by 10 bases, with 16 bases between them. The CDR3: CASRTSTGGSPLHF. The DNA for the CDR3 is TGTGCCAGCAGGACCTCGACAGGTGGATCACCCCTCCACTTT.

The gene calls are TRBV24-1 and TRBJ2-3, with D tentatively TRBD1 (6 bases). Trimming took 4 bases from V and 0 from J, leaving 19 bases between them. CDR3 length: 18 residues. The germline V gene has CDR1 KGHDR and CDR2 SFDVKD. The CDR3 DNA is TGTGCCACCAGTGACGCTAAGCTACAGGGTTATAGCACAGATACGCAGTATTTT. Amino acid sequence: CATSDAKLQGYSTDTQYF.

This chain links TRBV29-1 with TRBJ2-1; 16 bases are shared with TRBD2. Looked up from germline, CDR1 is SQVTM and CDR2 is ANQGSEA. The CDR3 extends over 18 amino acids. V shed 3 bases, J shed 5 bases, and the junction held 10 bases outside the gene matches. CDR3 sequence: CSVDRPGLAGGPNNEQFF. In nucleotides, the CDR3 is TGCAGCGTTGACCGACCGGGACTAGCGGGGGGGCCCAACAATGAGCAGTTCTTC.

J is TRBJ1-2 and V is TRBV4-1, with unresolved D. V shed 1 base and J shed 4 bases, with 13 bases lying between them. Per the germline V gene, CDR1 is MGHRA and CDR2 is YSYEKL. This CDR3 has 15 amino acids. CDR3 nucleotides: TGCGCCAGCAGCCAAGCTATCATAGTCGCCTATGGCTACACCTTC. Protein sequence: CASSQAIIVAYGYTF.